This T cell receptor (beta chain) was captured in a study of blood T cell repertoires in COVID-19. Study summary: The study drew acute and convalescent COVID-19 samples from the United States, Italy and Spain. T cells, B-cell-depleted T cells, or PBMCs provided the cDNA or gDNA that served as material.

Deletions cut 3 bases from V and 2 bases from J, with 11 bases between. This CDR3 is 15 amino acids long. The V gene's germline CDR1 is SGHDN and CDR2 FVKESK. As handled by the study authors: Using reference gene primer amplification, nucleated cell counts were estimated. Measured with immunoSEQ multiplex PCR; TCRdb has only the in-frame clones, and not every one. That table is the source of V, J and clone size, and D and trimming were worked out from the DNA. The data show about 200,000 clones, roughly nine tenths seen once. V gene TRBV14 combines with J gene TRBJ1-5, with D unresolved. Specimen: peripheral blood. The TCR comes from a woman in her seventies with acute or convalescent COVID-19. CDR3 bases: TGTGCCAGCAGCCAGGGAGGGTTTGGCAATCAGCCCCAGCATTTT. The encoded protein is CASSQGGFGNQPQHF. The full variable domain, in which reference TRBV14 and TRBJ1-5 provide the parts outside the CDR3, is EAGVTQFPSHSVIEKGQTVTLRCDPISGHDNLYWYRRVMGKEIKFLLHFVKESKQDESGMPNNRFLAERTGGTYSTLKVQPAELEDSGVYFCASSQGGFGNQPQHFGDGTRLSIL.